These 14 T cell receptor beta chains share one sample of origin, sequenced in a study of blood T cell repertoires in COVID-19. Clones were read by immunoSEQ multiplex PCR, and TCRdb kept only the in-frame ones, dropping some. Of roughly 76,000 clones listed, over 75% were seen once; the top ten hold approximately 11%. The sequenced material came from peripheral blood. All receptors come from a woman aged 18 to 35 with acute or convalescent COVID-19.

This sequence joins TRBV30 and TRBJ2-5, with a tentative D call TRBD2 (5 bases). CDR1 GTSNPN and CDR2 SVGIG come from the germline V gene (reference sequence). The CDR3 spans 12 residues. The CDR3 here is CASGAFRETQYF. CDR3 nucleotide sequence: TGTGCGAGCGGAGCGTTTAGGGAGACCCAGTACTTC.

The genes are TRBV4-1 and TRBJ2-1; a weak D match, TRBD1 (6 bases). V lost 0 bases, J lost 9 bases, and 15 bases lay in between. The germline gives CDR1 MGHRA, CDR2 YSYEKL. The CDR3 contains 15 residues. The CDR3 is CASSQEQNRAGEQFF. CDR3 nucleotide sequence: TGCGCCAGCAGCCAAGAGCAAAACAGGGCCGGTGAGCAGTTCTTC.

This chain joins TRBV9 and TRBJ2-5; TRBD1 aligns across 8 bases. The CDR3 length is 16 residues. Trimming removed 3 bases from V and 5 bases from J; junction bases left unmatched: 12. CDR1 and CDR2 from the germline V gene are SGDLS and YYNGEE. The CDR3 reads CASSAADRGIEETQYF. In DNA, the CDR3 is TGTGCCAGCAGCGCAGCTGACAGGGGCATAGAGGAGACCCAGTACTTC.

The chain couples TRBV4-2 to TRBJ2-1, with D perhaps matching TRBD2 (5 bases). V lost 2 bases and J lost 8, with 16 bases in between. The CDR3 runs 15 residues. The germline V gene encodes CDR1 LGHNA and CDR2 YNFKEQ. CDR3 protein: CASSQPSTRFDEQFF. CDR3 bases: TGTGCCAGCAGCCAACCCTCCACTAGGTTCGATGAGCAGTTCTTC.

The rearrangement links TRBV28 to TRBJ2-7; weak D call: TRBD1 (6 bases). CDR1 and CDR2 (germline): MDHEN, SYDVKM. Trimming stripped 5 bases from V and 2 bases from J, with 13 bases between. The CDR3 is 14 amino acids. CDR3 protein: CASSHKGETYEQYF. CDR3 DNA sequence: TGTGCCAGCAGTCACAAGGGGGAGACCTACGAGCAGTACTTC.

The chain uses TRBV6-5 and TRBJ1-1; the match to TRBD1 covers 9 bases. Germline CDR1 MNHEY, CDR2 SVGAGI. The CDR3 covers 14 residues. The V gene end was trimmed by 6 bases and the J gene end by 4 bases; junction bases not matched to a gene: 6. The CDR3 DNA reads as TGTGCCAGCAGATTGACAGGGGGAGGCACTGAAGCTTTCTTT. It yields the protein CASRLTGGGTEAFF.

This chain uses TRBV12-5 with TRBJ1-1, with TRBD1 matching 8 bases. Germline loops: CDR1 LGHNT, CDR2 FRNRAP. V shed 1 base, J shed 5 bases, and the junction held 6 bases outside the gene matches. The CDR3 has 15 residues. The CDR3 nucleotides are TGTGCTAGTGGTTTGGCTTACAGGGGGGGAACTGAAGCTTTCTTT. It codes for CASGLAYRGGTEAFF. Looking up the rest from reference TRBV12-5 and TRBJ1-1 gives the full variable domain: DARVTQTPRHKVTEMGQEVTMRCQPILGHNTVFWYRQTMMQGLELLAYFRNRAPLDDSGMPKDRFSAEMPDATLATLKIQPSEPRDSAVYFCASGLAYRGGTEAFFGQGTRLTVV.

The count of this clone is one. The CDR3 DNA reads TGTGCCAGCACCCGCCATGAAGCGGTCTCCTACGAGCAGTACTTC. Protein product: CASTRHEAVSYEQYF. This chain uses TRBV9 with TRBJ2-7; TRBD2 might be the D (5 bases). V was trimmed by 6 bases and J by 0 bases, leaving 16 bases between them. The CDR3 loop spans 15 amino acids. In germline, CDR1 is SGDLS, CDR2 YYNGEE.

The rearrangement links TRBV27 to TRBJ1-5, with a tentative D call TRBD1 (6 bases). V dropped 5 bases and J dropped 5 bases, with 19 bases sitting between them. Germline loops: CDR1 MNHEY, CDR2 SMNVEV (reference sequence). The CDR3 is 16 amino acids. CDR3 sequence: CASSPTRDRYDQPQHF. CDR3 nucleotide sequence: TGTGCCAGCAGTCCAACTCGCGACAGGTACGATCAGCCCCAGCATTTT.

The gene calls are TRBV27 and TRBJ2-7; D call uncertain. Germline CDR1 and CDR2: MNHEY and SMNVEV (reference sequence). The V end was cut by 3 bases, the J end by 3 bases, with 9 bases between. This CDR3 comprises 13 residues. As DNA, the CDR3 is TGTGCCAGCAGTTTGTCAGTTGGCTACGAGCAGTACTTC. Translated: CASSLSVGYEQYF.

The chain joins TRBV30 to TRBJ2-3; D is undetermined. Germline loops: CDR1 GTSNPN, CDR2 SVGIG (reference sequence). CDR3 length: 13 amino acids. V gave up 4 bases and J gave up 5 bases, with 13 bases separating them. CDR3 protein: CAWTHSPRDTQYF. The CDR3 DNA reads as TGTGCCTGGACCCACAGTCCTCGAGATACGCAGTATTTT.

The CDR3 is CASSYDGSSYNEQFF. CDR3 sequence (DNA): TGTGCCAGCAGTTATGACGGGAGCTCCTACAATGAGCAGTTCTTC. The genes are TRBV27 and TRBJ2-1, with a weak D call TRBD2 (6 bases). V lost 4 bases to trimming and J lost 0 bases, with 10 bases between them. From germline, CDR1 is MNHEY and CDR2 SMNVEV (reference sequence). The CDR3 consists of 15 residues.

The genes are TRBV4-3 and TRBJ2-5; 11 bases are shared with TRBD2. The CDR3 has 16 residues. Germline V gene lookup returns CDR1 LGHNA and CDR2 YSLEER. The ends lost 2 bases at V and 2 bases at J; junction bases unmatched: 4. This CDR3 is CASSQRLAGPQETQYF. As DNA, the CDR3 is TGCGCCAGCAGCCAACGACTAGCGGGACCGCAAGAGACCCAGTACTTC.

This clone has only one observation. The chain uses TRBV7-8 and TRBJ1-1, with D perhaps matching TRBD1 (6 bases). Trimming removed 3 bases at V and 0 bases at J, with 14 bases between. CDR1 SGHVS and CDR2 FQNEAQ come from the germline V gene. This CDR3 region has 16 residues. The CDR3 protein is CASSFGGGSLNTEAFF. CDR3 DNA: TGTGCCAGCAGCTTTGGTGGGGGCTCCTTGAACACTGAAGCTTTCTTT.